The present T cell receptor beta chain was sequenced within a study of post-analysis software for immune sequencing data. Study observations and caveats: Controls showed lower frequencies than patients for a few TRBV segments, and TRBV5-6, TRBV5-1 and TRBV20-1 were among these.

Details on this clonotype: No antigen is known for it.

Every TCR beta cDNA library bore unique molecular identifiers. TCRdb passed the PCR reads through MiXCR, listing each CDR3 protein once. Of about 460,000 distinct CDR3 sequences in the sample, roughly 45% were seen once. The CDR3 consists of 15 residues. Germline CDR1 reads MNHEY; CDR2 reads SVGAGI. V shed 1 base and J 1 base; nucleotides not matched to a gene: 2. The J gene is TRBJ1-1, the V gene TRBV6-5, with TRBD1 matching over 8 bases. Sequenced sample: blood. This TCR derives from a girl aged 10 to 17 with multiple sclerosis. The CDR3 nucleotides read TGTGCCAGCAGTTACTGGACAGGGACGAACACTGAAGCTTTCTTT. Translated, it gives CASSYWTGTNTEAFF.